The present entry profiles one T cell receptor beta chain with its context. Its antigen remains undetermined. Per-nucleotide qualities are absent, and no much larger clonotype sits a single base away. Using the deep immunoSEQ assay, multiplex PCR amplified TCR CDR3 regions from genomic DNA. Genomic DNA extracted from each cell subset was distributed evenly over all wells of several immunoSEQ 96-well plates, and each plate served as one replicate. Each replicate PCR for sorted subsets received approximately 200 ng genomic DNA, equal to roughly 30,000 T cell genomes. Purified libraries were quantified with a Qubit 3.0 fluorometer, sized on a Bioanalyzer 2100, and re-quantified with the KAPA Library Quantification kit. Each immunoSEQ 96-well plate was sequenced on its own single-read 150-cycle Illumina NextSeq 550 flow cell. Per the original workflow: The immunoSEQ output contained only junctional sequences without quality scores, so filtering could not match that applied to full-length reads. To assign V/J genes and CDR3, sequences were annotated using PyIR, a Python wrapper for IgBLAST v1.9, with IMGT germline references. Reads were filtered out if the reads had weak V/J assignments (E-value above 1e-6), no CDR3, stop codons, out-of-frame junctions, or ambiguous translated residues. A V3J clonotype was defined by an identical inferred V gene, J gene, and CDR3 amino acid sequence. To compute the percentage overlap between repertoires, the number of shared unique clonotypes was divided by the size of the smaller repertoire. RTK rarefaction, the Chao1 estimator, and Recon v2.1 estimates of unobserved clonotypes were used to assess repertoire richness. Generation probabilities for all TCRbeta clonotypes obtained by the gDNA method from a handful of donors were computed using OLGA. Drawn from immuneACCESS, this table holds only the in-frame rearrangements with V and J called that TCRdb kept. Clones are partly lost; checked studies trace under half to an unresolved V gene and leave the rest unexplained. That table is the source of V, J and clone size, and D and trimming were worked out from the DNA. In all, the sample holds 950,000 to 1,300,000 clones, and more than 60% of those were seen once. The ten largest clones represent about 1.5% of the sample.

This entry belongs to a study of shared clonotypes between healthy human individuals (TCRdb year 2020). Broadly, across the study: The cohort comprised a couple of women and three men aged 18 to 49 years. For each donor, CD4 naive and CD4 memory were each given three plates, CD8 naive was given two plates, and CD8 memory was given one plate. To estimate repertoire size and how much clonotype sharing occurs between individuals, the study deeply sequenced the blood TCR repertoires of several healthy adults. To increase sequencing depth and limit assay-specific biases, different laboratories used diverse techniques to prepare libraries and sequence TCR repertoires. Per donor, leukapheresis produced somewhere between about 0.9 and 9.5 billion PBMCs. Points the paper makes about the study in general: Rarefaction of sorted-subset datasets indicated incomplete sequencing despite the large sequencing depth. Sharing across several donors was observed for about 5% of naive CD4, 3% to 3.5% of naive CD8, roughly 2.3% of memory CD4, and around 0.44% of memory CD8 clonotypes. Naive subsets generally had larger estimated clonotype richness than memory subsets did. Sampling was restricted to blood, and TCR repertoires in tissues likely differ from the TCR repertoires found in blood. Pairwise subsampling indicated that sequencing depth was expected to affect the degree of clonotype sharing among donors. The genetic and exposure-history diversity represented was limited by the small number of donors. Compared with non-shared clonotypes, clonotypes shared by all four sorted-subset donors had higher generation probabilities.

The donors were healthy, HIV-negative adults with no recently reported acute infections or vaccinations. All donors were Caucasian adults living in Nashville, Tennessee, USA. CD4+ T cells were enriched by magnetic negative selection, after which naive cells were positively selected on CD45RA and the negative fraction was taken as the memory subset. Blood was collected by leukapheresis, and PBMCs were isolated by Ficoll-Histopaque density gradient centrifugation and then cryopreserved in liquid nitrogen vapor phase. Purity and quantity of every magnetically sorted T cell population were checked by analytical flow cytometry. Genomic DNA was isolated from each sorted fraction and quantified by UV absorbance on a Nanodrop 2000c. This receptor was obtained from a man between 18 and 29 years old in good health. Sequences were obtained from memory CD4+ T cells sorted from blood. According to the study, the label for this sample's cell subset or site signals: CD45RA-negative fraction.

The DNA sequence follows: TGTGCCAGCAGTGACTCGATGGGAGGACAGCCCCAGCATTTT. This gives the protein CASSDSMGGQPQHF. The V and J genes are TRBV6-4 and TRBJ1-5; the D gene remains uncertain. The cysteine opens and the phenylalanine closes a CDR3 of 14 amino acids. Only the CDR3 region is kept as DNA, spanning 42 bases read in frame from base 1. The germline V gene gives CDR1 as MRHNA and CDR2 as SNTAGT. V loses 0 bases of germline sequence and J loses 7 bases, and the interval between the two ends is 10 bases.